These 11 T cell receptor beta chains were sequenced from one sample in a study of blood T cell repertoires in COVID-19. The data were produced by immunoSEQ multiplex PCR, yet TCRdb's version contains in-frame clones alone and is incomplete. The table has 210,000 or so clones, about 92% seen once. Specimen: peripheral blood. These TCRs come from a man aged 25-45 years with acute or convalescent COVID-19.

The chain uses TRBV5-1 and TRBJ2-5; the D is unclear. The CDR3 is 16 amino acids. Trimming pared 0 bases from V and 2 bases from J, leaving 14 bases between. In germline, CDR1 is SGHRS, CDR2 YFSETQ. The CDR3 sequence: CASSLGVRGSQETQYF. The CDR3 DNA sequence: TGCGCCAGCAGCTTGGGTGTCCGCGGTTCTCAAGAGACCCAGTACTTC. The variable domain in full, with the rest retrieved from reference TRBV5-1 and TRBJ2-5, is KAGVTQTPRYLIKTRGQQVTLSCSPISGHRSVSWYQQTPGQGLQFLFEYFSETQRNKGNFPGRFSGRQFSNSRSEMNVSTLELGDSALYLCASSLGVRGSQETQYFGPGTRLLVL.

In nucleotides, the CDR3 is TGTGCCAGCAGCTTGACTAGTTCTCCAGGGACCCAGTACTTC. Encoded protein: CASSLTSSPGTQYF. The chain couples TRBV7-3 to TRBJ2-5, with D tentatively TRBD2 (6 bases). This CDR3 has 14 residues. V lost 3 bases to trimming and J lost 7 bases, with 15 bases between them. The germline CDR1 and CDR2 sequences are SGHTA and FQGTGA.

This clone turned up a few times. CDR3 sequence (DNA): TGCAGCGTTGAAGATACAGGGAATTTTTTTTTCTACAATGAGCAGTTCTTC. Translated, it gives CSVEDTGNFFFYNEQFF. The V call is TRBV29-1, the J call TRBJ2-1, with a possible D match to TRBD1 (6 bases). Per germline, CDR1 SQVTM and CDR2 ANQGSEA. The length of the CDR3 is 17 residues. The V and J ends lost 0 bases and 3 bases respectively, with 18 bases between them.

This clone has just one count. The rearrangement joins TRBV10-1 to TRBJ2-1; D is unclear. Germline assignment: CDR1 WNHNN and CDR2 SYGVQD (reference sequence). V shed 5 bases and J shed 8 bases, with 10 bases lying between them. The length of the CDR3 is 12 residues. In DNA form, the CDR3 reads TGCGCCAGCAGTCCTAAATTGGATGAGCAGTTCTTC. It codes for CASSPKLDEQFF.

This rearrangement joins TRBV30 to TRBJ2-3; TRBD2 matches 13 bases. V trimming: 4 bases; J trimming: 6 bases; junction bases outside the gene matches: 10. The CDR3 loop spans 16 amino acids. CDR1 GTSNPN and CDR2 SVGIG come from the germline V gene (reference sequence). CDR3 in amino acids: CAWNQGLAGASDTQYF. DNA for the CDR3: TGTGCCTGGAACCAAGGACTAGCGGGGGCTTCGGATACGCAGTATTTT.

The rearrangement links TRBV5-6 to TRBJ2-7; D not resolved. The CDR3 is 13 residues long. The V and J ends lost 0 bases and 0 bases respectively, with 4 bases between them. In germline, CDR1 is SGHDT, CDR2 YYEEEE. The CDR3 spells CASSLAVSYEQYF. The CDR3 coding sequence is TGTGCCAGCAGCTTGGCGGTCTCCTACGAGCAGTACTTC.

The chain carries TRBV4-2 and TRBJ2-7; 9 bases agree with TRBD2. CDR1 is LGHNA, CDR2 YNFKEQ, per germline. This CDR3 has 15 amino acids. With 5 bases clipped from V and 4 bases from J, the junction kept 9 bases outside the gene matches. The CDR3 here is CASSSTGTSNYEQYF. In nucleotides, the CDR3 is TGTGCCAGCAGCTCAACCGGGACTAGCAATTACGAGCAGTACTTC.

This rearrangement joins TRBV6-4 to TRBJ2-1, with D possibly being TRBD2 (7 bases). Per the germline V gene, CDR1 is MRHNA and CDR2 is SNTAGT. The V end was cut by 1 base, the J end by 5 bases, with 15 bases between. This CDR3 contains 16 residues. The CDR3 sequence is CASSDLGGGVHNEQFF. The CDR3 DNA sequence: TGTGCCAGCAGTGACTTGGGAGGGGGGGTACACAATGAGCAGTTCTTC.

This clone was recorded once. The chain joins TRBV7-2 to TRBJ1-2; a possible D gene is TRBD1 (5 bases). This CDR3 is built from 13 residues. Germline assignment: CDR1 SGHTA and CDR2 FQGNSA. V was shortened by 4 bases and J by 2 bases, with 8 bases between the two germline ends. DNA for the CDR3: TGTGCCAGCAGCTCCTCAGGGAACTATGGCTACACCTTC. It is translated as CASSSSGNYGYTF.

The rearrangement links TRBV28 to TRBJ1-3; D may be TRBD1 (6 bases). The CDR3 is 14 residues long. From germline, CDR1 is MDHEN and CDR2 SYDVKM. Trimming took 5 bases from V and 4 from J, leaving 12 bases between them. CDR3: CASSTRGYGNTIYF. CDR3 DNA sequence: TGTGCCAGCAGTACCAGGGGTTACGGAAACACCATATATTTT.

The V call is TRBV6-5, the J call TRBJ1-1, with D perhaps TRBD1 (6 bases). V lost 5 bases, J lost 3 bases, and 13 bases lay in between. Germline CDR1 MNHEY, CDR2 SVGAGI. CDR3 length: 14 residues. The DNA for the CDR3 is TGTGCCAGCAGTATACAGGGAATCGACACTGAAGCTTTCTTT. This codes for CASSIQGIDTEAFF.